What follows is one T cell receptor (beta chain) and its context. Between the trimmed V and J ends, which lost 9 bases and 0 bases, there was a span of 11 bases. The CDR3 runs to 13 residues. The germline CDR1 and CDR2 sequences are LNHDA and SQIVND (reference sequence). Sequencing was performed with immunoSEQ multiplex PCR; in TCRdb, only in-frame clones are kept and a portion is missing. The data contain more than 300,000 clones, 80% to 90% of them singletons. This entry is derived from a study of blood T cell repertoires in COVID-19. This clonotype was sampled from a man aged 30 to 39 who had recovered from COVID-19. Sample: PBMCs or T cells enriched from blood (not recorded which). V and J are TRBV19 and TRBJ1-1; no reliable D call. The CDR3 loop reads CASSPSMNTEAFF. CDR3 DNA: TGTGCCAGCTCTCCCAGTATGAACACTGAAGCTTTCTTT.